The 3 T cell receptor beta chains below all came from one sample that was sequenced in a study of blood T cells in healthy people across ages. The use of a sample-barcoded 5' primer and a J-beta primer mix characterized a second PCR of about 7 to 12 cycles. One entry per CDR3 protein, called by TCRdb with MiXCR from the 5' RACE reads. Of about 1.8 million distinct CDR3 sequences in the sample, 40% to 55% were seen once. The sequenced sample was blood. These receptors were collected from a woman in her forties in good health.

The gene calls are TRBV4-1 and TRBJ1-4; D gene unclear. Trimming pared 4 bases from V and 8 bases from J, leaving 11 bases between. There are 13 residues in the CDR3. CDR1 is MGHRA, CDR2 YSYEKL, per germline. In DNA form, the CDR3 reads TGCGCCAGCAGCCCCCTATGGGCCGAAAAACTGTTTTTT. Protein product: CASSPLWAEKLFF.

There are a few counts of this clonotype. CDR3 in amino acids: CAISATGSYEQYF. DNA of the CDR3: TGTGCCATCAGTGCTACAGGTTCCTACGAGCAGTACTTC. This sequence joins TRBV10-3 and TRBJ2-7; D may be TRBD1 (5 bases). V lost 4 bases to trimming and J lost 1 base, with 8 bases between them. Germline lookup yields CDR1 ENHRY and CDR2 SYGVKD. The CDR3 extends over 13 amino acids.

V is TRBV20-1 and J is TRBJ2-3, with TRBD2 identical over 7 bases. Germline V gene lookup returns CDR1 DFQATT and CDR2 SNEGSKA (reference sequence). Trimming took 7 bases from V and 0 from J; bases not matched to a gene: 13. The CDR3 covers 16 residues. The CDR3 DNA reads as TGCAGTGTAAGCGGGGCCCCCTTCCCTAGCACAGATACGCAGTATTTT. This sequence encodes CSVSGAPFPSTDTQYF.